Included here is one T cell receptor (beta chain) sequence, with context. Its target is unknown. The CDR3 is 15 residues long. The germline CDR1 and CDR2 sequences are SGHNT and YYREEE (reference sequence). V lost 0 bases to trimming and J lost 5 bases; unmatched junction nucleotides: 3. These data are taken from a study of radiotherapy plus CTLA-4 blockade in lung cancer. Turning to the study itself: Overall, roughly 18% of patients showed an objective response, while about 31% attained disease control. Study-wide results and caveats: Response, reportedly, was best predicted by interferon-beta along with early blood T cell clone dynamics. Radiotherapy was combined with ipilimumab, and tumor-derived TCR clones then expanded in blood.

Method: immunoSEQ multiplex PCR; TCRdb's copy keeps in-frame clones and lacks some. Seen here are approximately 72,000 clones, roughly 78% observed once, and the top ten hold 7.1%. This chain connects TRBV5-4 to TRBJ1-4, with 8 bases aligning to TRBD1. This TCR derives from a human donor with non-small cell lung cancer who had a complete response to radiotherapy plus ipilimumab. The source was peripheral blood, collected from a patient treated with radiotherapy plus ipilimumab. The CDR3 nucleotides read TGTGCCAGCAGCTTGGCCGGGACAGGAAATGAAAAACTGTTTTTT. Translated: CASSLAGTGNEKLFF.